This T cell receptor beta chain derives from a study of post-analysis software for immune sequencing data. Study in general: There were relapsing-remitting, secondary progressive and progressive-relapsing multiple sclerosis among the disease courses included.

Unique molecular identifiers were built into the TCR beta cDNA libraries. T cells, about 0.9 to 11 million of them, yielded roughly 550,000 cDNA molecules. TCRdb reprocessed the PCR reads with MiXCR, giving one entry per CDR3 protein. The sample gives 750,000 to 950,000 distinct CDR3 sequences, approximately 57% of which show up once; under 6% is in the top ten. On this clonotype: Its antigen is currently unknown.

Overall study findings and caveats: When compared against controls, multiple sclerosis patients showed significantly lower normalized Chao1 diversity. Strong co-clustering by F measure linked samples that shared a preparation batch. TRBV5-6, TRBV5-1 and TRBV20-1 were among several TRBV segments more frequent in patients than controls.

CDR3 size: 19 residues. The trim removed 0 bases at V and 4 bases at J, leaving 13 bases unmatched. Germline CDR1 is DFQATT and CDR2 is SNEGSKA (reference sequence). The gene calls are TRBV20-1 and TRBJ2-5; TRBD2 agrees at 14 bases. The source material was blood. This TCR came from a girl aged 10 to 17 with multiple sclerosis. DNA of the CDR3: TGCAGTGCTAGAGATGCGGGACTAGCGGGAGTCCGTTTAGGAGAGACCCAGTACTTC. Translated: CSARDAGLAGVRLGETQYF.